Following are 19 T cell receptor beta chains from one sample sequenced in a study of sequential checkpoint blockade in melanoma. Sample treatment: randomized to nivolumab then ipilimumab (arm A) or the reverse (arm B). The table came from immunoSEQ multiplex PCR; TCRdb's copy has only in-frame clones and leaves some out. The table has some 30,000 clones, less than 90% seen once. This specimen consisted of CD8+ T cells sorted from blood (inferred from file names), obtained from a patient given nivolumab and ipilimumab in sequence. The receptors shown here come from a human donor with melanoma.

V is TRBV7-9 and J is TRBJ2-1; 7 bases fit TRBD2. J was trimmed by 7 bases and V by 3 bases; bases with no gene match: 9. The CDR3 runs to 15 residues. Per the germline V gene, CDR1 is SEHNR and CDR2 is FQNEAQ (reference sequence). CDR3 DNA sequence: TGTGCCAGCAGCTTCGGGTGGGAGGGCCATAATGAGCAGTTCTTC. Protein sequence: CASSFGWEGHNEQFF.

This chain joins TRBV27 and TRBJ2-7, with D possibly TRBD1 on 6 matching bases. Germline-derived CDR1 and CDR2 are MNHEY and SMNVEV (reference sequence). The V gene lost 6 bases and the J gene lost 5 bases, with 20 bases spanning the gap. CDR3 length: 15 residues. The CDR3, as DNA: TGTGCCAGCAGCCCGACACAGGGTTACCCCAACGAGCAGTACTTC. This encodes CASSPTQGYPNEQYF.

V and J are TRBV27 and TRBJ1-1; perhaps TRBD1 as D (5 bases). V was clipped by 3 bases and J by 3 bases, with 14 bases between them. The CDR3 runs 15 residues. Germline loops: CDR1 MNHEY, CDR2 SMNVEV (reference sequence). The CDR3 loop is CASSLWAGGDTEAFF. CDR3 DNA sequence: TGTGCCAGCAGTTTGTGGGCGGGAGGGGACACTGAAGCTTTCTTT.

The CDR3 is CASSSFLGQGGTEAFF. The CDR3 DNA reads as TGTGCCAGCAGCTCTTTTTTGGGACAGGGAGGCACTGAAGCTTTCTTT. The chain recombines TRBV5-8 with TRBJ1-1, with 9 nucleotides matching TRBD1. The CDR3 length is 16 residues. CDR1 and CDR2 from the germline V gene are SGHTS and YDEGEE. V shed 3 bases, J shed 4 bases, and the junction held 10 bases outside the gene matches.

This rearrangement joins TRBV10-3 to TRBJ2-7; 12 bases are shared with TRBD1. The CDR3 is 15 residues long. With V trimmed by 3 bases and J by 7 bases, 7 bases remained unmatched. CDR1 and CDR2 (germline): ENHRY, SYGVKD. The CDR3 here is CAISETGQGAWEQYF. CDR3 in DNA: TGTGCCATCAGTGAAACGGGACAGGGGGCATGGGAGCAGTACTTC.

This chain uses TRBV9 with TRBJ1-2; TRBD1 matches at 9 bases. Trimming at V came to 3 bases and at J to 6 bases, leaving 6 bases not matched to a gene. The CDR3 spans 14 residues. Germline loops: CDR1 SGDLS, CDR2 YYNGEE. The DNA of the CDR3 is TGTGCCAGCAGCGGGGGGACAGGGCGGCATGGCTACACCTTC. Its protein is CASSGGTGRHGYTF. Full variable domain (rest looked up from reference TRBV9 and TRBJ1-2): DSGVTQTPKHLITATGQRVTLRCSPRSGDLSVYWYQQSLDQGLQFLIQYYNGEERAKGNILERFSAQQFPDLHSELNLSSLELGDSALYFCASSGGTGRHGYTFGSGTRLTVV.

This clone occurred once. The chain employs TRBV9 and TRBJ2-2; the D is unclear. The CDR3 is 15 amino acids. The V end lost 0 bases, the J end lost 2 bases, and 8 bases lay between the germline ends. Germline CDR1 and CDR2: SGDLS and YYNGEE. CDR3 in DNA: TGTGCCAGCAGCGTAGTGAATAGTAACACCGGGGAGCTGTTTTTT. Residues: CASSVVNSNTGELFF.

The V gene is TRBV7-9, the J gene TRBJ2-2; 14 positions match TRBD2. There are 19 residues in the CDR3. Germline V lookup: CDR1 SEHNR, CDR2 FQNEAQ (reference sequence). Trimming removed 5 bases from V and 7 bases from J; junction bases left unmatched: 15. The CDR3: CASSQTGNRTSGGSGELFF. The DNA for the CDR3 is TGTGCCAGCAGCCAAACAGGGAACAGGACTAGCGGGGGGAGCGGGGAGCTGTTTTTT.

This clone was observed a single time. The rearrangement joins TRBV30 to TRBJ1-1, with D perhaps TRBD1 (6 bases). V lost 1 base and J lost 1, with 13 bases in between. CDR1 and CDR2 from the germline V gene are GTSNPN and SVGIG (reference sequence). The CDR3 consists of 15 residues. The CDR3 DNA sequence: TGTGCCTGGAGTGGGGGGACAATTACGAACACTGAAGCTTTCTTT. Translating it yields CAWSGGTITNTEAFF.

The chain uses TRBV27 and TRBJ2-7, with TRBD2 as a possible D gene (6 bases). This CDR3 contains 16 residues. Germline lookup yields CDR1 MNHEY and CDR2 SMNVEV (reference sequence). Deletions cut 0 bases from V and 4 bases from J, with 16 bases between. CDR3 nucleotide sequence: TGTGCCAGCAGTTTATCGAGCCGGGAGATCTGGTACGAGCAGTACTTC. Encoded protein: CASSLSSREIWYEQYF.

This clone has only a few counts. One junction end does not reproduce the germline sequence, and a read error may be involved. In DNA, the CDR3 is TGTGCCCGCAGTGACTCGGCGGTAGCCAATGAGCAGTTCTTC. Protein: CARSDSAVANEQFF. The chain employs TRBV6-4 and TRBJ2-1; no clear D. CDR1 is MRHNA, CDR2 SNTAGT, per germline. The CDR3 runs 14 residues.

The chain recombines TRBV28 with TRBJ1-5, with 12 positions matching TRBD1. Germline CDR1 MDHEN, CDR2 SYDVKM. The CDR3 has 17 amino acids. Trimming removed 5 bases from V and 5 bases from J; junction bases left unmatched: 10. The CDR3 region is CASSIPEGQGADQPQHF. The CDR3 nucleotides are TGTGCCAGCAGTATACCCGAGGGACAGGGGGCCGATCAGCCCCAGCATTTT.

This clone was found once. V and J are TRBV4-1 and TRBJ2-1, with 9 bases lining up with TRBD1. V was pared by 4 bases and J by 3 bases, with 1 base of the junction left unmatched. CDR3 length equals 14 residues. CDR1 is MGHRA and CDR2 is YSYEKL in the germline V gene. CDR3 nucleotide sequence: TGCGCCAGCAGCCCGGGACAGGGCTACAATGAGCAGTTCTTC. Protein product: CASSPGQGYNEQFF.

This chain joins TRBV6-5 and TRBJ2-3; 7 bases line up with TRBD1. The ends lost 2 bases at V and 2 bases at J; junction bases unmatched: 4. Germline CDR1 reads MNHEY; CDR2 reads SVGAGI. The CDR3 is made up of 15 amino acids. DNA of the CDR3: TGTGCCAGCAGTTACATCGGACAGGCCACAGATACGCAGTATTTT. This codes for CASSYIGQATDTQYF.

This rearrangement joins TRBV7-9 to TRBJ2-7, with D possibly TRBD1 on 6 matching bases. CDR1 SEHNR and CDR2 FQNEAQ come from the germline V gene (reference sequence). Trimming cost V 5 bases and J 4 bases, with 9 bases left between them. The CDR3 contains 12 residues. The CDR3 coding sequence is TGTGCCAGCAGCCAACAGGGATACGAGCAGTACTTC. This codes for CASSQQGYEQYF.

The V gene is TRBV6-6, the J gene TRBJ2-5; D is possibly TRBD1 (6 bases). V shed 8 bases and J shed 1 base, with 14 bases lying between them. This CDR3 has 14 amino acids. Germline V gene sequence: CDR1 MNHNY, CDR2 SVGAGI (reference sequence). As DNA, the CDR3 is TGTGCCAGCGTCCTCAACAGGGCCCAAGAGACCCAGTACTTC. This translates into CASVLNRAQETQYF.

The chain joins TRBV7-8 to TRBJ2-5; D is perhaps TRBD1 (7 bases). This CDR3 has 16 residues. Germline CDR1 and CDR2: SGHVS and FQNEAQ. V was shortened by 2 bases and J by 2 bases, with 15 bases between the two germline ends. Here the CDR3 reads CASSLYGRGVQETQYF. The DNA for the CDR3 is TGTGCCAGCAGCTTATACGGCAGGGGGGTTCAAGAGACCCAGTACTTC.

The sample holds one count of this clone. In DNA, the CDR3 is TGCGCCAGCAGCTCTGACAGGGTAGCCAAAAACATTCAGTACTTC. Protein product: CASSSDRVAKNIQYF. The chain carries TRBV5-1 and TRBJ2-4; TRBD1 matches at 7 bases. Trimming took 3 bases from V and 0 from J; bases not matched to a gene: 3. Germline assignment: CDR1 SGHRS and CDR2 YFSETQ. CDR3 length: 15 residues. Supplemented by reference TRBV5-1 and TRBJ2-4, the full variable domain reads KAGVTQTPRYLIKTRGQQVTLSCSPISGHRSVSWYQQTPGQGLQFLFEYFSETQRNKGNFPGRFSGRQFSNSRSEMNVSTLELGDSALYLCASSSDRVAKNIQYFGAGTRLSVL.

V is TRBV7-2 and J is TRBJ2-2, with 7 bases aligning to TRBD1. Germline V gene data show CDR1 as SGHTA and CDR2 as FQGNSA. Trimming cost V 1 base and J 3 bases; bases outside gene matches: 2. The CDR3 contains 15 residues. The CDR3 reads CASSLVGGDTGELFF. The CDR3 nucleotides read TGTGCCAGCAGCTTAGTAGGGGGCGACACCGGGGAGCTGTTTTTT.